This T cell receptor (beta chain) was captured in a study of T cell responses to AZD1222 COVID-19 vaccine. This table comes from immunoSEQ multiplex PCR, and its TCRdb copy is limited to in-frame clones, with some not included. In the table there are 150,000 or so clones, roughly 93% of which are singletons. The table lists this clone with a count of one. Its target is not known. Germline loops: CDR1 LNHDA, CDR2 SQIVND (reference sequence). The CDR3 covers 15 residues. The J segment lost 0 bases and the V segment lost 0 bases, leaving 1 base of the junction unmatched. Whole-study findings and limits: Donor demographics were predominantly white British with a female majority; clonal diversity may be underestimated.

This chain links TRBV19 with TRBJ1-1; 7 bases line up with TRBD1. This clonotype was sampled from an adult in good health. Sequenced material: peripheral blood, taken on day 0 of AZD1222 vaccination. CDR3 protein: CASSIDGTVNTEAFF. The DNA of the CDR3 is TGTGCCAGTAGTATAGACGGGACAGTGAACACTGAAGCTTTCTTT.